These T cell receptor beta chains were read from a single sample in a study of blood T cell repertoires in COVID-19. TCRdb's table, derived via immunoSEQ multiplex PCR, lists solely in-frame clones and lacks some. The table has 250,000 to 350,000 clones, approximately 90% seen once. Sequencing input: peripheral blood. The receptors originated from a woman aged 50 to 60 who had recovered from COVID-19. Each CDR3 is given with its conserved first and last residue. Each record gives: J gene, clone size, D gene, V gene, CDR3 DNA, CDR3 protein. The D gene is left open where the match is weak. Part of the rows lack a size; the others show once, few, many or a class for expanded clones.

j_call: TRBJ2-5
clone_size: once
d_call: -
v_call: TRBV11-1
cdr3_nt: TGTGCCAGCAGCACCATGGGGGCTACAGCGGAGACCCAGTACTTC
cdr3_aa: CASSTMGATAETQYF

j_call: TRBJ1-5
clone_size: -
d_call: -
v_call: TRBV10-3
cdr3_nt: TGTGCCATCAAGAGCAGGGGAGAAGACCAGCCCCAGCATTTT
cdr3_aa: CAIKSRGEDQPQHF

j_call: TRBJ1-2
clone_size: few
d_call: -
v_call: TRBV3-1/TRBV3-2
cdr3_nt: TGTGCCAGCAGCCACCTAGCGACGAGACATGGCTACACCTTC
cdr3_aa: CASSHLATRHGYTF

j_call: TRBJ2-5
clone_size: -
d_call: -
v_call: TRBV24-1
cdr3_nt: TGTGCCACCAGTGACCCTCGGGAGCCCAGTGAGACCCAGTACTTC
cdr3_aa: CATSDPREPSETQYF

j_call: TRBJ1-5
clone_size: -
d_call: TRBD1
v_call: TRBV5-1
cdr3_nt: TGCGCCAGCAGCCCTGGACAGGGGATCGATAGCAATCAGCCCCAGCATTTT
cdr3_aa: CASSPGQGIDSNQPQHF

j_call: TRBJ1-1
clone_size: -
d_call: -
v_call: TRBV6-5
cdr3_nt: TGTGCCAGCATAAGAATCAGGGACACTGAAGCTTTCTTT
cdr3_aa: CASIRIRDTEAFF

j_call: TRBJ1-1
clone_size: -
d_call: TRBD1
v_call: TRBV12-5
cdr3_nt: TGTGCTAGTGGTCTTTGGACAGGGGACACTGAAGCTTTCTTT
cdr3_aa: CASGLWTGDTEAFF

j_call: TRBJ2-2
clone_size: -
d_call: -
v_call: TRBV9
cdr3_nt: TGTGCCAGCAGCCCTAGCCCTGGCACCGGGGAGCTGTTTTTT
cdr3_aa: CASSPSPGTGELFF

j_call: TRBJ1-4
clone_size: -
d_call: -
v_call: TRBV5-1
cdr3_nt: TGCGCCAGCAGTCTAGGGGCTGTTTCTAATGAAAAACTGTTTTTT
cdr3_aa: CASSLGAVSNEKLFF

j_call: TRBJ2-2
clone_size: -
d_call: -
v_call: TRBV27
cdr3_nt: TGTGCAGCAGGGAGGAGCCCAGGCACCGGGGAGCTGTTTTTT
cdr3_aa: CAAGRSPGTGELFF

j_call: TRBJ2-3
clone_size: -
d_call: TRBD1
v_call: TRBV19
cdr3_nt: TGTGCCAGTAGTCTTCAGGGGGCAACAGATACGCAGTATTTT
cdr3_aa: CASSLQGATDTQYF

j_call: TRBJ2-7
clone_size: -
d_call: -
v_call: TRBV10-3
cdr3_nt: TGTGCCATCAGGTCAGGACAGACATCCTACGAGCAGTACTTC
cdr3_aa: CAIRSGQTSYEQYF

j_call: TRBJ2-3
clone_size: -
d_call: -
v_call: TRBV9
cdr3_nt: TGTGCCAGCAGCGTAACGGGAGATGGGACAGATACGCAGTATTTT
cdr3_aa: CASSVTGDGTDTQYF

j_call: TRBJ2-3
clone_size: -
d_call: TRBD2
v_call: TRBV7-2
cdr3_nt: TGTGCCAGCAGCAAGACTAGCGATAAGGTGGATACGCAGTATTTT
cdr3_aa: CASSKTSDKVDTQYF

j_call: TRBJ2-7
clone_size: -
d_call: -
v_call: TRBV28
cdr3_nt: TGTGCCAGCGGATTACAGGGAGCGAGCTCCTACGAGCAGTACTTC
cdr3_aa: CASGLQGASSYEQYF

j_call: TRBJ2-7
clone_size: few
d_call: -
v_call: TRBV11-2
cdr3_nt: TGTGCCAGCAGCTTTACCGGTGACTCCTACGAGCAGTACTTC
cdr3_aa: CASSFTGDSYEQYF

j_call: TRBJ2-3
clone_size: -
d_call: TRBD2
v_call: TRBV6-4
cdr3_nt: TGTGCCAGCAGTGACAGGGACTACACAGATACGCAGTATTTT
cdr3_aa: CASSDRDYTDTQYF

j_call: TRBJ1-1
clone_size: -
d_call: -
v_call: TRBV7-8
cdr3_nt: TGTGCCTATTCGGAGATTCTGAACACTGAAGCTTTCTTT
cdr3_aa: CAYSEILNTEAFF

j_call: TRBJ2-3
clone_size: -
d_call: TRBD1
v_call: TRBV5-1
cdr3_nt: TGCGCCAGCAGCTTGGCACAGGGGGTATTTTCTGGGTATTTT
cdr3_aa: CASSLAQGVFSGYF

j_call: TRBJ2-5
clone_size: -
d_call: TRBD2
v_call: TRBV10-3
cdr3_nt: TGTGCCATCAGTGAGATCTTGCCTAGCGGGGGGAATCAAGAGACCCAGTACTTC
cdr3_aa: CAISEILPSGGNQETQYF

j_call: TRBJ2-3
clone_size: -
d_call: -
v_call: TRBV4-2
cdr3_nt: TGTGCCAGCAGCCATACAGGTAGCACAGATACGCAGTATTTT
cdr3_aa: CASSHTGSTDTQYF

j_call: TRBJ1-2
clone_size: -
d_call: TRBD1
v_call: TRBV6-5
cdr3_nt: TGTGCCAGCAGGTCGGGGACAGGGACTTATGGCTACACCTTC
cdr3_aa: CASRSGTGTYGYTF

j_call: TRBJ1-4
clone_size: -
d_call: TRBD1
v_call: TRBV4-3
cdr3_nt: TGCGCCAGCAGCCAAGAACCGGGGACAGGGCCTAATGAAAAACTGTTTTTT
cdr3_aa: CASSQEPGTGPNEKLFF

j_call: TRBJ2-3
clone_size: -
d_call: TRBD1
v_call: TRBV7-9
cdr3_nt: TGTGCCAGCAGCTTGGGACAGGGCACAGATACGCAGTATTTT
cdr3_aa: CASSLGQGTDTQYF

j_call: TRBJ2-7
clone_size: -
d_call: -
v_call: TRBV7-9
cdr3_nt: TGTGCCAGCAGCCCCGGGCCGGGACACAATTACTCCTACGAGCAGTACTTC
cdr3_aa: CASSPGPGHNYSYEQYF

j_call: TRBJ2-6
clone_size: -
d_call: -
v_call: TRBV6-2/TRBV6-3
cdr3_nt: TGTGCCAGCAGTTACAGGGGTGGGGCCAACGTCCTGACTTTC
cdr3_aa: CASSYRGGANVLTF

j_call: TRBJ2-4
clone_size: once
d_call: -
v_call: TRBV6-2/TRBV6-3
cdr3_nt: TGTGCCAGCAGTTACCCTCCTTTGGCCCCAAACATTCAGTACTTC
cdr3_aa: CASSYPPLAPNIQYF

j_call: TRBJ2-1
clone_size: -
d_call: TRBD2
v_call: TRBV28
cdr3_nt: TGTGCCAGCAGTTTTTTAGCGGGAGGGCCCTATGAGCAGTTCTTC
cdr3_aa: CASSFLAGGPYEQFF

j_call: TRBJ1-2
clone_size: -
d_call: -
v_call: TRBV7-8
cdr3_nt: TGTGCCAGCAGCTTAGTTTCGGGGGTTTGGAGTGGGAGCTACACCTTC
cdr3_aa: CASSLVSGVWSGSYTF

j_call: TRBJ2-3
clone_size: once
d_call: TRBD1
v_call: TRBV7-2
cdr3_nt: TGTGCCAGCAGCTTAGGACAGGGGGCGGGAGATACGCAGTATTTT
cdr3_aa: CASSLGQGAGDTQYF

j_call: TRBJ1-2
clone_size: few
d_call: TRBD1
v_call: TRBV7-9
cdr3_nt: TGTGCCAGCAGCTCAGGGGGAGGCTACACCTTC
cdr3_aa: CASSSGGGYTF

j_call: TRBJ1-1
clone_size: -
d_call: -
v_call: TRBV7-9
cdr3_nt: TGTGCCTCCCGTAGTGGGAGGGACACTGAAGCTTTCTTT
cdr3_aa: CASRSGRDTEAFF

j_call: TRBJ2-7
clone_size: -
d_call: TRBD2
v_call: TRBV15
cdr3_nt: TGTGCCACCAGCAGAGGGGGCGGGAGCGGCCACTACGAGCAGTACTTC
cdr3_aa: CATSRGGGSGHYEQYF

j_call: TRBJ1-5
clone_size: -
d_call: -
v_call: TRBV6-6
cdr3_nt: TGTGCCAGCAGTTACGAACGGTATAGCAATCAGCCCCAGCATTTT
cdr3_aa: CASSYERYSNQPQHF

j_call: TRBJ1-2
clone_size: once
d_call: TRBD1
v_call: TRBV9
cdr3_nt: TGTGCCAGCAGCATCACGGACCAGAACCTCCGGACAGGGTCTGGCTACACCTTC
cdr3_aa: CASSITDQNLRTGSGYTF

j_call: TRBJ1-6
clone_size: -
d_call: -
v_call: TRBV28
cdr3_nt: TGTGCCAGCAGCCCACCGGGGGGGGCTGTGGGTTCACCCCTCCACTTT
cdr3_aa: CASSPPGGAVGSPLHF

j_call: TRBJ1-1
clone_size: -
d_call: -
v_call: TRBV11-2
cdr3_nt: TGTGCCAGCAGCTTAAGCGGCGGAAACACTGAAGCTTTCTTT
cdr3_aa: CASSLSGGNTEAFF

j_call: TRBJ2-7
clone_size: -
d_call: TRBD1
v_call: TRBV10-3
cdr3_nt: TGTGCCATCAGTGGGGACAGGGGTTCCTACGAGCAGTACTTC
cdr3_aa: CAISGDRGSYEQYF

j_call: TRBJ2-1
clone_size: -
d_call: TRBD1
v_call: TRBV7-6
cdr3_nt: TGTGCCAGCAGCCCCGGACAGGGACGGGCCAGTGAGCAGTTCTTC
cdr3_aa: CASSPGQGRASEQFF

j_call: TRBJ1-5
clone_size: -
d_call: -
v_call: TRBV30
cdr3_nt: TGTGCCTGGAGCATAGCCAGCAATCAGCCCCAGCATTTT
cdr3_aa: CAWSIASNQPQHF

j_call: TRBJ1-4
clone_size: -
d_call: -
v_call: TRBV7-9
cdr3_nt: TGTGCCAGCAGCTTAGGGGGGGAAGGTCTGTTTTTT
cdr3_aa: CASSLGGEGLFF

j_call: TRBJ2-3
clone_size: -
d_call: -
v_call: TRBV24-1
cdr3_nt: TGTGCCACCAGTGATCCACAGGGAGTGGAAGATACGCAGTATTTT
cdr3_aa: CATSDPQGVEDTQYF

j_call: TRBJ1-3
clone_size: -
d_call: TRBD1
v_call: TRBV19
cdr3_nt: TGTGCCAGTACAAAAGGACAGGGGGCTTCTGGAAACACCATATATTTT
cdr3_aa: CASTKGQGASGNTIYF

j_call: TRBJ2-4
clone_size: -
d_call: -
v_call: TRBV7-2
cdr3_nt: TGTGCCAGCAGCTTAACAGGGACATCGGCCCCCAAAAACATTCAGTACTTC
cdr3_aa: CASSLTGTSAPKNIQYF

j_call: TRBJ1-3
clone_size: -
d_call: -
v_call: TRBV7-9
cdr3_nt: TGTGCCAGCAGCACTCGGTCCCCCACAGCGGCAGCAATTCGCGTGGACACCATATATTTT
cdr3_aa: CASSTRSPTAAAIRVDTIYF

j_call: TRBJ2-7
clone_size: few
d_call: -
v_call: TRBV5-1
cdr3_nt: TGCGCCAGCAGCTCCCCATGGCCAGGTAAGAATGGGTACGAGCAGTACTTC
cdr3_aa: CASSSPWPGKNGYEQYF

j_call: TRBJ2-7
clone_size: once
d_call: TRBD2
v_call: TRBV7-9
cdr3_nt: TGTGCCAGCAGCTTAGGGTCAGCGGGGTTCTACGAGCAGTACTTC
cdr3_aa: CASSLGSAGFYEQYF

j_call: TRBJ2-1
clone_size: -
d_call: TRBD2
v_call: TRBV19
cdr3_nt: TGTGCCAGTAGTATAATGGGACTACCCTCCAACAATGAGCAGTTCTTC
cdr3_aa: CASSIMGLPSNNEQFF

j_call: TRBJ1-1
clone_size: -
d_call: -
v_call: TRBV5-1
cdr3_nt: TGCGCCAGCAGCTTGGAAGGGGATGTGACTGAAGCTTTCTTT
cdr3_aa: CASSLEGDVTEAFF

j_call: TRBJ1-3
clone_size: once
d_call: -
v_call: TRBV27
cdr3_nt: TGTGCCAGCAGTTTATTCGCCGGGACATTCTCTGGAAACACCATATATTTT
cdr3_aa: CASSLFAGTFSGNTIYF

j_call: TRBJ2-7
clone_size: -
d_call: -
v_call: TRBV7-8
cdr3_nt: TGTGCCAGCAGCTTAGTCATGGCAGGGGGGAAACGCGAGCAGTACTTC
cdr3_aa: CASSLVMAGGKREQYF

j_call: TRBJ1-1
clone_size: -
d_call: -
v_call: TRBV7-7
cdr3_nt: TGTGCTAGCAGCTTATCCTTGAGGACTGAAGCTTTCTTT
cdr3_aa: CASSLSLRTEAFF

j_call: TRBJ1-2
clone_size: -
d_call: -
v_call: TRBV7-9
cdr3_nt: TGTGCCAGCAGCTCCCCAACATCTAACTATGGCTACACCTTC
cdr3_aa: CASSSPTSNYGYTF

j_call: TRBJ1-5
clone_size: -
d_call: -
v_call: TRBV30
cdr3_nt: TGTGCCTGGAGTGAAGGCAGGGGCTTTCAGCCCCAGCATTTT
cdr3_aa: CAWSEGRGFQPQHF

j_call: TRBJ1-1
clone_size: once
d_call: -
v_call: TRBV7-2
cdr3_nt: TGTGCCAGCAAATTCAGCGGTGACACTGAAGCTTTCTTT
cdr3_aa: CASKFSGDTEAFF

j_call: TRBJ1-6
clone_size: -
d_call: TRBD1
v_call: TRBV12-5
cdr3_nt: TGTGCTAACGACAGGGCCAATTCACCCCTCCACTTT
cdr3_aa: CANDRANSPLHF

j_call: TRBJ2-1
clone_size: once
d_call: TRBD2
v_call: TRBV7-3
cdr3_nt: TGTGCCAGCAGCTTAAGGGGCGGGAGAACCGGGGATGAGCAGTTCTTC
cdr3_aa: CASSLRGGRTGDEQFF